These 31 T cell receptor beta chains were all obtained from the same sample, sequenced in a study of cytomegalovirus exposure and HLA in healthy donors. Both 60 Vbeta primers and 13 Jbeta primers went into the PCR. The assay was immunoSEQ multiplex PCR, and TCRdb's table has in-frame clones only and misses some. This table has 150,000 or so clones, about 85% appearing once. The sequenced sample consisted of PBMCs. These receptors were collected from a man between 45 and 60 years old in good health and CMV-seropositive.

The chain has TRBV19 and TRBJ2-6; weak D call: TRBD1 (5 bases). The CDR3 contains 16 residues. With 3 bases removed from V and 2 bases from J, the gap between germline ends came to 11 bases. Germline assignment: CDR1 LNHDA and CDR2 SQIVND (reference sequence). The CDR3 DNA reads TGTGCCAGTAGTATCCCAGGGTCCACTGGGGCCAACGTCCTGACTTTC. Protein: CASSIPGSTGANVLTF.

The rearrangement links TRBV11-2 to TRBJ2-3, with a weak D call TRBD2 (6 bases). In germline, CDR1 is SGHAT, CDR2 FQNNGV. Trimming pared 4 bases from V and 1 base from J, leaving 15 bases between. The CDR3 contains 16 residues. Here the CDR3 DNA reads TGTGCCAGCAGCTCGGGACTTCCTCGGGGCACAGATACGCAGTATTTT. Its translation is CASSSGLPRGTDTQYF.

The chain carries TRBV18 and TRBJ1-4, with 9 bases that match TRBD1. This CDR3 region has 14 residues. Losses at the gene ends were 6 bases for V and 5 bases for J; bases not matched to a gene: 4. CDR1 and CDR2 (germline): KGHSH, LQKENI. CDR3 DNA sequence: TGTGCCAGCTCCAAAGGGACAGGGAATGAAAAACTGTTTTTT. This translates into CASSKGTGNEKLFF.

The CDR3 loop is CASSQDLFGGTDTQYF. The CDR3 bases are TGCGCCAGCAGCCAAGACCTTTTCGGGGGCACAGATACGCAGTATTTT. The gene calls are TRBV4-1 and TRBJ2-3; perhaps TRBD2 as D (5 bases). Trimming cost V 0 bases and J 1 base, with 11 bases left between them. The CDR3 is 16 residues long. Germline CDR1 and CDR2: MGHRA and YSYEKL.

The chain couples TRBV2 to TRBJ1-2; TRBD1 is a possible D gene (6 bases). With 6 bases removed from V and 8 bases from J, the gap between germline ends came to 16 bases. From germline, CDR1 is SNHLY and CDR2 FYNNEI. The CDR3 loop spans 13 amino acids. CDR3 protein: CASSLQGIRGYTF. DNA for the CDR3: TGTGCCAGCAGCCTACAGGGTATTAGGGGCTACACCTTC. Based on the CDR3 plus reference TRBV2 and TRBJ1-2, the full variable domain is EPEVTQTPSHQVTQMGQEVILRCVPISNHLYFYWYRQILGQKVEFLVSFYNNEISEKSEIFDDQFSVERPDGSNFTLKIRSTKLEDSAMYFCASSLQGIRGYTFGSGTRLTVV.

J is TRBJ2-1 and V is TRBV6-6, with 8 bases aligning to TRBD2. CDR3 length: 16 amino acids. The J segment lost 9 bases and the V segment lost 0 bases, leaving 10 bases of the junction unmatched. Germline V gene data show CDR1 as MNHNY and CDR2 as SVGAGI (reference sequence). This CDR3 is CASSYSTERTSPEQFF. The CDR3 nucleotides read TGTGCCAGCAGTTACTCGACGGAAAGGACTAGCCCTGAGCAGTTCTTC.

V usage is TRBV15 and J usage is TRBJ2-1; the match to TRBD2 covers 7 bases. The V segment lost 2 bases and the J segment 6 bases; nucleotides outside the gene matches: 10. CDR3 length: 16 amino acids. Germline V gives CDR1 LNHNV, CDR2 YYDKDF (reference sequence). In nucleotides, the CDR3 is TGTGCCACCAGCAGAATCCGGGGCGGGGGAATCAATGAGCAGTTCTTC. Its protein is CATSRIRGGGINEQFF.

The chain combines TRBV11-3 with TRBJ2-3; D is possibly TRBD2 (6 bases). Germline values: CDR1 SGHNT, CDR2 YENEEA. Trimming stripped 3 bases from V and 4 bases from J, with 14 bases between. The length of the CDR3 is 15 residues. CDR3 in DNA: TGTGCCAGCAGCTTCAGCGGGCCTTCCTCAGATACGCAGTATTTT. It translates to CASSFSGPSSDTQYF.

This chain connects TRBV5-1 to TRBJ2-1; TRBD2 agrees at 9 bases. Germline V gene data show CDR1 as SGHRS and CDR2 as YFSETQ. Germline trimming cut 3 bases from V and 6 bases from J; bases unmatched to any gene: 7. The CDR3 sequence is 15 residues long. The CDR3 sequence: CASSSSGTSPNEQFF. CDR3 nucleotides: TGCGCCAGCAGCTCTTCCGGGACTAGCCCCAATGAGCAGTTCTTC.

The chain is built from TRBV6-5 and TRBJ1-1, with D perhaps TRBD1 (6 bases). V was trimmed by 4 bases and J by 0 bases, leaving 9 bases between them. CDR1 is MNHEY and CDR2 is SVGAGI in the germline V gene. This CDR3 region has 14 residues. The CDR3 DNA follows: TGTGCCAGCAGTTTTGGACAGTTGAACACTGAAGCTTTCTTT. This translates into CASSFGQLNTEAFF.

A single count supports this clone. The chain links TRBV14 to TRBJ2-5; the D is unclear. Trimming shortened V by 0 bases and J by 5 bases, and 10 bases separated the two germline ends. The CDR3 is 14 residues long. Germline V CDR1 and CDR2: SGHDN, FVKESK. The CDR3 DNA reads as TGTGCCAGCAGCCAAGACCACTTCGAGGAGACCCAGTACTTC. It is translated as CASSQDHFEETQYF.

V gene TRBV28 combines with J gene TRBJ1-1; 8 bases match TRBD1. The ends lost 10 bases at V and 1 base at J; junction bases unmatched: 8. The CDR3 runs 14 residues. Looked up from germline, CDR1 is MDHEN and CDR2 is SYDVKM. CDR3 in DNA: TGTGCCACCAACCAGGGGGCGCCGAACACTGAAGCTTTCTTT. Protein product: CATNQGAPNTEAFF.

V gene TRBV4-1 combines with J gene TRBJ1-1; D uncertain. The CDR3 totals 17 residues. Germline V gives CDR1 MGHRA, CDR2 YSYEKL. Trimming removed 0 bases at V and 0 bases at J, with 14 bases between. For the CDR3, the DNA is TGCGCCAGCAGCCAAGAATTGGGCGGAGGTTTGAACACTGAAGCTTTCTTT. Translation gives CASSQELGGGLNTEAFF.

The chain links TRBV6-5 to TRBJ1-4; no reliable D call. Germline CDR1 reads MNHEY; CDR2 reads SVGAGI. The CDR3 totals 15 residues. Deletions cut 5 bases from V and 1 base from J, with 11 bases between. For the CDR3, the DNA is TGTGCCAGCAGTCATGATCGCGGAACTAATGAAAAACTGTTTTTT. It specifies CASSHDRGTNEKLFF.

V and J are TRBV27 and TRBJ2-1, with D perhaps TRBD2 (6 bases). The CDR3 runs to 15 residues. The V gene's germline CDR1 is MNHEY and CDR2 SMNVEV (reference sequence). Trimming stripped 4 bases from V and 4 bases from J, with 14 bases between. This CDR3 reads CASSWGELGYNEQFF. Written as DNA, the CDR3 is TGTGCCAGCAGTTGGGGGGAACTCGGGTACAATGAGCAGTTCTTC.

The chain combines TRBV7-8 with TRBJ1-2, with 7 bases that match TRBD1. This CDR3 is built from 16 residues. Germline V gene sequence: CDR1 SGHVS, CDR2 FQNEAQ. With 5 bases clipped from V and 6 bases from J, the junction kept 15 bases outside the gene matches. The CDR3 here is CASSRTGVSKGHGYTF. The CDR3 coding sequence is TGTGCCAGCAGCCGAACAGGGGTTTCGAAGGGGCATGGCTACACCTTC.

This clone was counted a single time. The chain uses TRBV27 and TRBJ2-3; 9 nucleotides align to TRBD2. The CDR3 contains 13 residues. Germline V gene lookup returns CDR1 MNHEY and CDR2 SMNVEV (reference sequence). Unmatched junction bases numbered 3, after V lost 3 bases and J lost 8 bases. This CDR3 is CASSLGLAGTQYF. Here the CDR3 DNA reads TGTGCCAGCAGTTTGGGACTAGCTGGTACGCAGTATTTT.

This clone was counted between two and nine times. The chain uses TRBV6-1 and TRBJ1-6; a possible D gene is TRBD1 (5 bases). The V gene lost 2 bases and the J gene lost 5 bases, with 10 bases spanning the gap. This CDR3 is built from 15 residues. Germline CDR1 is MNHNS and CDR2 is SASEGT. CDR3 DNA sequence: TGTGCCAGCAGTGAATCGGGGGGAAATAATTCACCCCTCCACTTT. Amino acids: CASSESGGNNSPLHF.

The chain joins TRBV18 to TRBJ2-3; TRBD2 agrees at 13 bases. The length of the CDR3 is 18 residues. Germline loops: CDR1 KGHSH, CDR2 LQKENI. Losses at the gene ends were 4 bases for V and 4 bases for J; bases not matched to a gene: 11. The CDR3 bases are TGTGCCAGCTCACTCCGCCTTGGGACTAGCGGGATCCCAGATACGCAGTATTTT. It codes for CASSLRLGTSGIPDTQYF.

This chain links TRBV6-1 with TRBJ1-1; TRBD1 matches 9 bases. V gave up 4 bases and J gave up 2 bases; unmatched junction bases: 5. This CDR3 has 15 amino acids. The V gene's germline CDR1 is MNHNS and CDR2 SASEGT. This CDR3 is CASSASDRGNTEAFF. The CDR3 DNA sequence: TGTGCCAGCAGTGCCTCGGACAGGGGTAACACTGAAGCTTTCTTT.

The chain has TRBV29-1 and TRBJ1-2; 7 bases match TRBD1. With V trimmed by 4 bases and J by 4 bases, 3 bases remained unmatched. This CDR3 comprises 12 residues. In germline, CDR1 is SQVTM, CDR2 ANQGSEA. CDR3 sequence reads: CSVGAGGYGYTF. DNA for the CDR3: TGCAGCGTTGGAGCAGGGGGCTATGGCTACACCTTC.

CDR3 DNA sequence: TGTGCCAGCTCCTCCCTAACAGATACGCAGTATTTT. Amino acids: CASSSLTDTQYF. This sequence joins TRBV9 and TRBJ2-3; the D is unclear. The germline gives CDR1 SGDLS, CDR2 YYNGEE. This CDR3 spans 12 amino acids. V dropped 7 bases and J dropped 3 bases, with 9 bases sitting between them. Full variable domain (outside the CDR3, taken from reference TRBV9 and TRBJ2-3): DSGVTQTPKHLITATGQRVTLRCSPRSGDLSVYWYQQSLDQGLQFLIQYYNGEERAKGNILERFSAQQFPDLHSELNLSSLELGDSALYFCASSSLTDTQYFGPGTRLTVL.

The chain employs TRBV5-1 and TRBJ2-2; tentative D call: TRBD2 (5 bases). The V end lost 3 bases, the J end lost 8 bases, and 11 bases lay between the germline ends. The CDR3 is made up of 13 amino acids. From germline, CDR1 is SGHRS and CDR2 YFSETQ. As DNA, the CDR3 is TGCGCCAGCAGCTCCCCGGAGGCGGGGGAGCTGTTTTTT. It specifies CASSSPEAGELFF.

The chain has TRBV27 and TRBJ2-7; TRBD2 agrees at 8 bases. The CDR3 is 15 amino acids. CDR1 is MNHEY and CDR2 is SMNVEV in the germline V gene (reference sequence). With 5 bases clipped from V and 2 bases from J, the junction kept 8 bases outside the gene matches. CDR3 coding DNA: TGTGCCAGCAGTGGTAGCGGGACCCACCCCTACGAGCAGTACTTC. Encoded protein: CASSGSGTHPYEQYF.

V and J are TRBV5-1 and TRBJ1-1; 11 positions agree with TRBD1. The CDR3 has 15 amino acids. V lost 4 bases, J lost 6 bases, and 8 bases stayed unmatched. The germline V gene has CDR1 SGHRS and CDR2 YFSETQ. The CDR3: CASSGQGAGASEAFF. The DNA for the CDR3 is TGCGCCAGCAGCGGACAGGGGGCCGGTGCTTCTGAAGCTTTCTTT.

The chain combines TRBV11-3 with TRBJ2-2; D gene ambiguous. Germline CDR1 reads SGHNT; CDR2 reads YENEEA. The V and J ends lost 3 bases and 0 bases respectively, with 2 bases between them. This CDR3 region has 13 residues. The DNA of the CDR3 is TGTGCCAGCAGCTTTACGAACACCGGGGAGCTGTTTTTT. Encoded protein: CASSFTNTGELFF.

The rearrangement links TRBV9 to TRBJ2-3; D is perhaps TRBD1 (6 bases). V was clipped by 0 bases and J by 5 bases, with 10 bases between them. The CDR3 is 14 amino acids. Germline V CDR1 and CDR2: SGDLS, YYNGEE. The CDR3 DNA follows: TGTGCCAGCAGCGTAGGGACAGTCCTAGATACGCAGTATTTT. Amino acid sequence: CASSVGTVLDTQYF.

The chain recombines TRBV27 with TRBJ1-5, with a weak D call TRBD1 (5 bases). The CDR3 totals 15 residues. Trimming took off 5 bases at V and 0 bases at J, with 11 bases between the two ends. Per the germline V gene, CDR1 is MNHEY and CDR2 is SMNVEV (reference sequence). The CDR3 bases are TGTGCCAGCAGTCCGCAGACAGATAGCAATCAGCCCCAGCATTTT. Protein sequence: CASSPQTDSNQPQHF.

The gene calls are TRBV27 and TRBJ2-1; a weak D match, TRBD2 (6 bases). The CDR3 contains 14 residues. CDR1 is MNHEY, CDR2 SMNVEV, per germline (reference sequence). Trimming took 0 bases from V and 4 from J, leaving 7 bases between them. The CDR3 loop reads CASSLSGTYNEQFF. The CDR3 DNA follows: TGTGCCAGCAGTTTATCAGGGACTTACAATGAGCAGTTCTTC.

V gene TRBV10-2 combines with J gene TRBJ1-4; D is unresolved. The germline V gene encodes CDR1 WSHSY and CDR2 SAAADI. The length of the CDR3 is 14 residues. Trimming removed 8 bases from V and 3 bases from J, with 13 bases in between. Here the CDR3 reads CASRPLLANEKLFF. CDR3 in DNA: TGCGCCAGCCGGCCATTGCTAGCTAATGAAAAACTGTTTTTT.

This chain links TRBV7-2 with TRBJ1-2; TRBD1 aligns across 8 bases. Germline CDR1 and CDR2: SGHTA and FQGNSA. V lost 3 bases to trimming and J lost 3 bases; unmatched junction nucleotides: 3. This CDR3 has 14 residues. The CDR3 loop is CASSFQGADYGYTF. For the CDR3, the DNA is TGTGCCAGCAGCTTTCAGGGGGCGGACTATGGCTACACCTTC.